These 2 T cell receptor beta chains originate from one sample sequenced in a study of T cell responses to AZD1222 COVID-19 vaccine. The table came from immunoSEQ multiplex PCR; TCRdb's copy has only in-frame clones and leaves some out. The repertoire includes about 130,000 clones, 70% to 90% of them detected once, and 1.9% sits in the top ten. This specimen consisted of peripheral blood, obtained on day 0 of AZD1222 vaccination. These receptors all come from an adult in good health.

The chain employs TRBV28 and TRBJ2-7; maybe TRBD1 (6 bases). The V end was cut by 7 bases, the J end by 3 bases, with 16 bases between. The CDR3 has 14 amino acids. Germline assignment: CDR1 MDHEN and CDR2 SYDVKM. DNA for the CDR3: TGTGCCAGCACCGTACGGGACAAGGACTACGAGCAGTACTTC. The encoded protein is CASTVRDKDYEQYF.

V usage is TRBV11-2 and J usage is TRBJ1-6, with TRBD1 matching 7 bases. The germline V gene has CDR1 SGHAT and CDR2 FQNNGV. The CDR3 has 14 residues. The V gene end was trimmed by 5 bases and the J gene end by 5 bases; junction bases not matched to a gene: 3. CDR3 nucleotides: TGTGCCAGCAGCCCCGGGACAGATAATTCACCCCTCCACTTT. Its translation: CASSPGTDNSPLHF.